Listed below are T cell receptor beta chains from one sample, sequenced in a study of T cell responses to AZD1222 COVID-19 vaccine. The table came from immunoSEQ multiplex PCR; TCRdb's copy has only in-frame clones and leaves some out. The sample has 91,000 or so clones, approximately 90% seen once; the top ten hold less than 4%. The sequencing used peripheral blood, collected 28 days after the second AZD1222 dose. These receptors were obtained from an adult who received the AZD1222 COVID-19 vaccine. CDR3s include the opening cysteine and the closing phenylalanine or tryptophan. D genes are given only for firm matches.

j_call v_call d_call cdr3_length cdr3_aa cdr3_nt
TRBJ2-1 TRBV11-3 NA 16 CASSLVAGRGINEQFF TGTGCCAGCAGCTTAGTCGCGGGGCGAGGGATTAATGAGCAGTTCTTC
TRBJ1-2 TRBV3-1/TRBV3-2 TRBD1 15 CASSQQGAEGYGYTF TGTGCCAGCAGCCAACAGGGGGCCGAGGGCTATGGCTACACCTTC
TRBJ1-2 TRBV28 NA 11 CASSRKYGYTF TGTGCCAGCAGCCGGAAGTATGGCTACACCTTC
TRBJ2-2 TRBV7-2 NA 16 CASSLDKFRSTGELFF TGTGCCAGCAGCTTAGACAAATTCCGGAGTACCGGGGAGCTGTTTTTT
TRBJ1-2 TRBV6-1 TRBD1 16 CASSDGQGGENYGYTF TGTGCCAGCAGTGATGGACAGGGGGGTGAGAACTATGGCTACACCTTC
TRBJ1-5 TRBV6-6 NA 14 CASSWPGAGQPQHF TGTGCCAGCAGTTGGCCAGGGGCTGGGCAGCCCCAGCATTTT
TRBJ2-1 TRBV7-2 TRBD2 15 CASSWTSGGYNEQFF TGTGCCAGCAGTTGGACTAGCGGGGGCTACAATGAGCAGTTCTTC
TRBJ1-2 TRBV19 TRBD1 16 CASSVPPPGQGNGYTF TGTGCCAGTAGTGTCCCTCCTCCGGGACAGGGGAATGGCTACACCTTC
TRBJ1-2 TRBV6-5 NA 15 CASSYSGRSNYGYTF TGTGCCAGCAGTTACTCGGGGCGTTCTAACTATGGCTACACCTTC
TRBJ1-1 TRBV5-1 TRBD1 15 CASSFNLQGTAEAFF TGCGCCAGCAGCTTTAACCTACAGGGGACAGCTGAAGCTTTCTTT